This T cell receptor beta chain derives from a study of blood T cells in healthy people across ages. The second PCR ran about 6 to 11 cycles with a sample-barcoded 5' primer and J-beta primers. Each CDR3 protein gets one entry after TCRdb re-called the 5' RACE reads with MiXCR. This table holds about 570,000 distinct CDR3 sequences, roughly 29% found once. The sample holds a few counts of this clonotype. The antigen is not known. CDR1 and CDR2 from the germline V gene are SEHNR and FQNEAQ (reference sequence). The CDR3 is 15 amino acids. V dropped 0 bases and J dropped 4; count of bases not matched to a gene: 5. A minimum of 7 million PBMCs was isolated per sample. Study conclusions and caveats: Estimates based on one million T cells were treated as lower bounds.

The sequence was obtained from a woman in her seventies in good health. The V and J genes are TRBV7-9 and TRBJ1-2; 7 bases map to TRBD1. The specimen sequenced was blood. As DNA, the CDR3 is TGTGCCAGCAGCTTAGCGATGGGACAGAGCTATGGCTACACCTTC. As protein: CASSLAMGQSYGYTF. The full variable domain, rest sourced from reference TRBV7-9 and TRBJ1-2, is DTGVSQNPRHKITKRGQNVTFRCDPISEHNRLYWYRQTLGQGPEFLTYFQNEAQLEKSRLLSDRFSAERPKGSFSTLEIQRTEQGDSAMYLCASSLAMGQSYGYTFGSGTRLTVV.